The subject of this entry is one T cell receptor (beta chain). The antigen is undetermined. Per the germline V gene, CDR1 is SQVTM and CDR2 is ANQGSEA. Trimming took off 4 bases at V and 12 bases at J, with 21 bases between the two ends. The CDR3 covers 13 residues. The sample comes from a study of cytomegalovirus exposure and HLA in healthy donors. Researchers ran the PCR with 60 Vbeta and 13 Jbeta primers. Per the study methods: An analysis that came later counted approximately 76 million unique TCR beta chains, approximately 11 million shared. Measured with immunoSEQ multiplex PCR; TCRdb has only the in-frame clones, and not every one. V, J and clone size were drawn from that table, and D and trimming were deduced from the DNA. Of some 130,000 clones detected, 60% to 85% appear once; the ten largest clones hold around 1.5%. General study results and limits: Another analysis was done later, and it associated fewer than 20,000 TCR beta sequences with HLA alleles at 0.05 false discovery rate.

Material for sequencing was PBMCs. The chain uses TRBV29-1 and TRBJ1-1, with D possibly TRBD1 on 6 matching bases. The clonotype comes from a woman aged 18 to 35 in good health and CMV-seronegative. CDR3 sequence: CSVVGGLSQESFF. DNA for the CDR3: TGCAGCGTTGTAGGGGGTCTCAGTCAAGAGTCTTTCTTT.